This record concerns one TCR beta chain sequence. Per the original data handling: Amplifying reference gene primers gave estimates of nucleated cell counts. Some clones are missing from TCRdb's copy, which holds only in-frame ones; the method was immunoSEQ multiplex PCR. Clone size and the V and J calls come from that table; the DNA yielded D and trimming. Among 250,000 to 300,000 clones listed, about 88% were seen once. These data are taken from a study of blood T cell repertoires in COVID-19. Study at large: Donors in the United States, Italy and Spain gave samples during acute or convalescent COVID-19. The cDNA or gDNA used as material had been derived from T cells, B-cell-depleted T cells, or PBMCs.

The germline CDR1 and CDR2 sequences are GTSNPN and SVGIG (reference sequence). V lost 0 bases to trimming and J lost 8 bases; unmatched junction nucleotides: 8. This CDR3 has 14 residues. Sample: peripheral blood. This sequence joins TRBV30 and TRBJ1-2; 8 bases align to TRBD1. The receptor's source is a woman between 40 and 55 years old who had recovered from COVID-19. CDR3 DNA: TGTGCCTGGAGTGTATCGTCAGGGGGCGACGGCTACACCTTC. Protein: CAWSVSSGGDGYTF.